The TCR beta chain under discussion was sequenced for a study of shared clonotypes between healthy human individuals. Clones were read by immunoSEQ multiplex PCR, and TCRdb kept only the in-frame ones, dropping some. The sample has about 1.5 million clones, 98% seen once. Donors comprised only Caucasian adults living in Nashville, Tennessee. Trimming cost V 4 bases and J 0 bases; bases outside gene matches: 11. Germline loops: CDR1 ENHRY, CDR2 SYGVKD. The CDR3 consists of 18 residues. The V call is TRBV10-3, the J call TRBJ2-3; 9 positions agree with TRBD2. The sequencing input was naive CD4+ T cells sorted from blood. Subset of the sample: CD45RA+ positively selected. This TCR came from a man younger than 40 in good health. CDR3 sequence: CAISATPGTSHSTDTQYF. The DNA of the CDR3 is TGTGCCATCAGTGCCACCCCCGGGACTAGCCACAGCACAGATACGCAGTATTTT.